This T cell receptor beta chain emerged from a study of cytomegalovirus exposure and HLA in healthy donors (TCRdb year 2017). As for the study more broadly: An earlier analysis of approximately 640 of the donors reported about 250 Gb of sequence data and around 120 million unique TCR beta sequences from some 180 million T cells. Rather than drawing on any new phenotypic data, the later analysis identified candidate immune exposures from TCR beta sequences and the way those sequences occurred across donors. HLA typing covered class I and class II loci at four-digit resolution. The study combined high-throughput TCR immunosequencing, statistical association of individual TCRs with disease status, and machine learning to predict cytomegalovirus infection status. The number of donors typed differed by locus, with roughly 629-640 for A, B, C, DRB1 and DQB1, more than 500 for DQA1, over 600 for DPA1, and roughly 450 for DPB1. Approximately 300 gigabases of sequencing data and 70 million to 95 million unique TCR sequences made up an early release that covered around 640 HLA-typed donors. Every discovery cohort repertoire had been produced on one sequencing platform. Across 398 genotyped donors of the cohort, an average of about 240,000 unique TCR beta nucleotide sequences per donor were sequenced, and 15% to 20% of those sequences were non-productive. Along with the approximately 620-subject first cohort, a separate validation cohort of 120 different subjects was used. Donor age, sex, ethnicity and CMV serostatus were compiled together with the repertoire data. The study aimed to test whether signatures of past pathogen exposure could be identified by cataloging public T cell receptors. In a later analysis, previously published TCR beta repertoires from hundreds of donors were re-analyzed and high-resolution HLA genotyping was added so that TCR occurrence patterns could be studied. Roughly 5 DR-DQ haplotypes were handled as single units for association and clustering, since linkage in the cohort was strong. The T cell repertoires of 666 subjects were profiled by immunosequencing and related to cytomegalovirus serostatus. A later genetic analysis used genome-wide SNP genotypes for about 60% of the roughly 700 donors, treating that subset as a discovery cohort. Among the roughly 400 genotyped donors, around 81% belonged to the genetic ancestry cluster associated with self-reported Caucasian donors. An earlier analysis of roughly 580 of the donors used high-throughput TCR beta sequencing to judge whether each TCR beta V gene segment behaved as functional or pseudogenic.

A remark on this clone: The antigen it recognizes is unknown. There are no base qualities to consult, and no much larger clone falls within one base.

The cohort consisted of 600 to 750 healthy bone marrow donors. At the time of sampling, all cohort members were nominally healthy, though unrecorded immune exposures were likely present. CMV serostatus was positive for about 300 and negative for about 55% of the roughly 670 cohort members, and was not recorded for this donor. Each donor provided a peripheral blood sample, and peripheral blood mononuclear cells were used for TCR beta sequencing. The Qiagen DNeasy Blood Extraction Kit was used to extract genomic DNA from the blood cell samples. Results and caveats for the whole study, not just this receptor: When HLA alleles, especially DR and DQ, strongly co-occurred, TCR associations were difficult to assign to individual alleles. Most TCR sequences were observed very rarely across donors, whereas some public TCRs were present in many individuals. A later analysis associated roughly 17,000 TCR beta sequences with specific HLA alleles at a false discovery rate of 0.05. The authors suggested that the approach could potentially be extended to other disease states and immunological phenotypes. Broadly in line with IMGT annotations, most TCR beta V segments showed up in productive rearrangements about 87% or about 30% of the time in an earlier analysis of some 590 of the donors. In a later analysis, HLA-associated TCR beta chains showed more clonal expansion and lower generation probabilities than non-associated chains that were equally common. In vitro tests confirmed that a few of the cytomegalovirus-associated TCR beta chains recognize cytomegalovirus antigens. A later genetic analysis associated a missense DCLRE1C variant with V-gene and J-gene trimming of TCR beta chains, and an independent cohort replicated the association. Correlated functional status among segregating V segments might reflect linkage disequilibrium, but an unknown experimental factor could not be ruled out. This cohort had only TCR beta chains sequenced, and the lack of alpha or paired-chain data limited which features could be detected. A further reported finding was that TCR beta sequences accurately predicted the HLA-A and HLA-B alleles for most subjects in the first cohort. For the cohort, immune exposure information was limited to CMV serostatus. According to a later analysis, parvovirus B19, influenza, CMV and Epstein-Barr virus appeared linked to several top co-occurrence clusters. The earlier analysis of approximately 540 of the donors excluded 15 to 20 rarely observed V segments, including chromosome 9 orphons, because counts were too low. The study gave a list of 150 to 200 TCR beta chains associated with cytomegalovirus. A later analysis found that TCR association rates varied across HLA loci, with DRB1 alleles showing the most associated TCRs and HLA-C alleles the fewest. A group of highly shared sequence variants was considered likely to be a technical artifact of the sequencing pipeline. A later analysis found that most CMV-associated TCR beta chains appeared HLA-restricted, with HLA associations seemingly driven largely by CMV exposure. Because HLA typing was unavailable for some donors at each locus, only the typed subset was used in association tests. Cytomegalovirus status was reported to be diagnosed by the classifier with high specificity and sensitivity in both the original and validation cohorts. According to a later genetic analysis, donors in an Asian-associated ancestry cluster had fewer N-insertions in productive TCRs than the roughly 700-donor mean. Roughly uniform sequencing depth across donors was assumed in presence/absence analyses, although this assumption may not hold.

The library was prepared using the immunoSEQ multiplex PCR assay. For the multiplex PCR, a mixture combining 60 forward primers for TCR Vbeta segments and 13 reverse primers for TCR Jbeta segments was used. A multiplex PCR assay on genomic DNA amplified the CDR3 region of rearranged TCR beta genes. The amplified TCR beta libraries were sequenced on the Illumina HiSeq System as 87-base-pair reads. As for the authors' bioinformatics: A later analysis counted tens of millions of unique TCR beta chains across the 666 repertoires, and approximately 11 million of these chains were shared by at least two donors. To remove PCR and sequencing errors, raw reads were error-corrected and collapsed into unique sequences using a nearest-neighbor algorithm that merged closely related sequences. To assign V, D and J gene segments, CDR3 sequences were aligned to IMGT reference sequences. For a sequence to be retained, a match of at least six nucleotides was required to both a V gene segment and a J gene segment. A rearrangement was called productive if the CDR3 had no stop codons and remained in frame with V and J, and every other rearrangement was called non-productive. CDR3 was defined according to IMGT convention as the region running from the second conserved V-encoded cysteine to the conserved J-encoded phenylalanine. The earlier analysis of roughly 590 of the donors excluded sequences that lacked an unambiguous match to a single V gene segment. An earlier analysis of approximately 590 of the donors classified V segments as functional when productive rearrangements were above 56.7% and as segregating when the standard deviation between donors was above 5%. A statistical classification framework was built for diagnosing cytomegalovirus status from the catalog of TCR beta chain sequences. In a later analysis, TCR nucleotide sequences were compared against IMGT/GENE-DB human TR gene sequences so that V and J genes could be assigned. In a later analysis, CDR3 sequences and most-parsimonious VDJ recombination scenarios were assigned using the TCRdist pipeline. In a later analysis, every TCR beta chain was defined by the combination of its CDR3 amino acid sequence and its V-gene family, and reads without a unique V-gene family were dropped. A later analysis removed several hundred highly shared, low-generation-probability nucleotide sequences to deal with suspected cross-contamination and a sequencing artifact. In a later analysis, a clonal expansion index for each public chain was calculated from normalized within-repertoire ranks of inferred template counts. In a later analysis, generation probabilities were computed using a VDJ recombination model fitted to out-of-frame rearrangements, and the results were checked against IGoR. In a later analysis, TCR-TCR, TCR-HLA and TCR-CMV co-occurrence was scored with hypergeometric tests, and a repertoire-size bias correction was applied to TCR pairs. In a later analysis, false discovery rates were estimated by permuting HLA or CMV assignments 20 times. A later analysis grouped co-occurring TCRs with DBSCAN, adding TCRdist sequence similarity when clustering within HLA-allele-positive subsets. Co-occurrence clustering excluded repertoires with fewer than 30,000 or more than 120,000 public chains, plus five with anomalous nucleotide sharing. Entries here come from immuneACCESS through TCRdb and include only in-frame sequences with V and J called. Some clones fail to appear in such tables; in the studies checked, an unresolved V gene covers under half of the shortfall, and the cause of the remainder is unknown. V and J calls and clone size are copied from that table; D and trimming were computed from the DNA. The sample data list approximately 160,000 clones, and 75% to 90% of these were observed just once. Of the sample, about 2% is held by the ten largest clones.

Sequencing input: PBMCs. The receptor was isolated from a human donor in good health.

For the CDR3, the sequence is CASSWVAGGSTDTQYF. The nucleotide sequence reads as follows: TGTGCCAGCAGTTGGGTAGCGGGGGGCAGCACAGATACGCAGTATTTT. The chain links TRBV27 with TRBJ2-3; TRBD2 lines up with 10 middle nucleotides. V ends up 4 bases short and J 0 bases short, with an unmatched junction base count of 4. Based on the germline V gene (reference sequence), the CDR1 and CDR2 sequences are MNHEY and SMNVEV. From the cysteine up to the phenylalanine, the CDR3 has a length of 16 residues. The read is trimmed to its CDR3 DNA, 48 bases read in frame from base 1.